The 17 T cell receptor beta chains presented below share a single source sample, sequenced in a study of blood T cells in healthy people across ages. Sample-barcoded 5' priming and a J-beta primer mix drove a second PCR of roughly 7 to 11 cycles. In TCRdb, the 5' RACE reads were re-called with MiXCR into one record per CDR3 protein. Of under 850,000 distinct CDR3 sequences listed, under 40% are singletons. Sample: blood. Receptor source: a man younger than 30 in good health.

The V gene is TRBV12-3 or TRBV12-4, the J gene TRBJ1-1; possible D gene TRBD1, 5 bases. The CDR3 extends over 12 amino acids. V shed 6 bases and J shed 11 bases, with 16 bases lying between them. DNA of the CDR3: TGTGCCAGCAGCTTCCCCGGGACCACGGCTTTCTTT. This translates into CASSFPGTTAFF.

To note about this clonotype: Possible read error: a much larger clone is one base away. The chain recombines TRBV20-1 with TRBJ1-2; a weak D match, TRBD1 (5 bases). V was cut by 1 base and J by 0 bases, with 15 bases left in between. The CDR3 spans 16 residues. Germline CDR1 and CDR2: DFQATT and SNEGSKA (reference sequence). CDR3 sequence reads: CSARGPGTATNYGYTF. DNA of the CDR3: TGCAGTGCTAGAGGGCCCGGGACCGCCACTAACTATGGCTACACCTTC.

This clonotype occurred a few times. This chain joins TRBV6-2 or TRBV6-3 and TRBJ2-1; D is uncertain. In germline, CDR1 is MNHEY, CDR2 SVGEGT. The CDR3 consists of 16 residues. V shed 4 bases and J shed 2 bases, with 15 bases lying between them. CDR3 sequence reads: CASSSPVGRAYNEQFF. CDR3 bases: TGTGCCAGCAGTTCCCCGGTCGGTCGAGCCTACAATGAGCAGTTCTTC.

The chain links TRBV20-1 to TRBJ2-2; D is possibly TRBD2 (5 bases). The CDR3 covers 13 residues. Trimming pared 3 bases from V and 2 bases from J, leaving 7 bases between. The germline V gene has CDR1 DFQATT and CDR2 SNEGSKA (reference sequence). The CDR3 region has the DNA TGCAGTGCTAGCAGACTAAACACCGGGGAGCTGTTTTTT. The encoded protein is CSASRLNTGELFF.

The chain couples TRBV11-2 to TRBJ2-1; the D is unclear. Between the trimmed V and J ends, which lost 2 bases and 1 base, there was a span of 9 bases. There are 15 residues in the CDR3. Germline CDR1 is SGHAT and CDR2 is FQNNGV. The DNA for the CDR3 is TGTGCCAGCAGCTTATTTGGGGATTCCTACAATGAGCAGTTCTTC. Translation gives CASSLFGDSYNEQFF.

This clonotype showed up just a few times. V gene TRBV2 combines with J gene TRBJ1-1; 7 bases fit TRBD1. Germline CDR1 reads SNHLY; CDR2 reads FYNNEI. The ends lost 6 bases at V and 2 bases at J; junction bases unmatched: 6. CDR3 length: 14 residues. Here the CDR3 reads CASRGDSFNTEAFF. The CDR3 bases are TGTGCCAGCAGGGGGGACAGCTTCAACACTGAAGCTTTCTTT. The variable domain in full, completed from reference TRBV2 and TRBJ1-1, reads EPEVTQTPSHQVTQMGQEVILRCVPISNHLYFYWYRQILGQKVEFLVSFYNNEISEKSEIFDDQFSVERPDGSNFTLKIRSTKLEDSAMYFCASRGDSFNTEAFFGQGTRLTVV.

A note on this clonotype: This may be a read error: a much more frequent sequence differs by one nucleotide. The chain has TRBV7-2 and TRBJ1-5; D gene uncertain. Germline values: CDR1 SGHTA, CDR2 FQGNSA. The CDR3 covers 19 residues. The CDR3: CASGFLYLLDGGGHQPQHF. CDR3 DNA: TGTGCCAGCGGCTTCCTATACCTTTTGGACGGTGGAGGGCATCAGCCCCAGCATTTT.

In this sample, this clonotype turned up once. Possible read error: a much larger clone is one base away. J is TRBJ2-4 and V is TRBV15; D unresolved. The CDR3 runs 16 residues. V gave up 0 bases and J gave up 3 bases, with 12 bases separating them. Germline CDR1 and CDR2: LNHNV and YYDKDF (reference sequence). CDR3 sequence reads: CATSRDEQTGKNIQYF. CDR3 nucleotide sequence: TGTGCCACCAGCAGAGATGAGCAAACCGGCAAAAACATTCAGTACTTC.

This clonotype was picked up many times. The chain employs TRBV12-3 or TRBV12-4 and TRBJ2-3; no definite D call. V dropped 1 base and J dropped 2 bases, with 10 bases sitting between them. The CDR3 is 15 amino acids. CDR3 nucleotide sequence: TGTGCCAGCAGTTTAGGGCTTTCCCTCACAGATACGCAGTATTTT. Its protein product is CASSLGLSLTDTQYF.

Only a few counts were recorded for this clonotype. V usage is TRBV30 and J usage is TRBJ2-1, with a weak D call TRBD1 (6 bases). CDR1 is GTSNPN and CDR2 is SVGIG in the germline V gene (reference sequence). Deletions cut 8 bases from V and 4 bases from J, with 9 bases between. CDR3 length: 11 amino acids. This CDR3 is CAATGYNEQFF. CDR3 sequence (DNA): TGTGCCGCCACAGGGTACAATGAGCAGTTCTTC.

Concerning this clonotype: Germline is not matched at one junction end, which may reflect a read error. The chain has TRBV4-3 and TRBJ1-2; TRBD1 agrees at 8 bases. Germline V CDR1 and CDR2: LGHNA, YSLEER. The CDR3 is 15 amino acids. This chain's CDR3 is CASSQAWDRNYDYTF. CDR3 nucleotide sequence: TGCGCCAGCAGCCAGGCCTGGGACAGGAACTATGACTACACCTTC.

The V call is TRBV7-2, the J call TRBJ1-5, with D perhaps matching TRBD1 (6 bases). Germline-derived CDR1 and CDR2 are SGHTA and FQGNSA. The CDR3 sequence is 16 residues long. V gave up 1 base and J gave up 4 bases, with 14 bases separating them. As DNA, the CDR3 is TGTGCCAGCAGCTTAGTTTGGGGGGGCGTTAATCAGCCCCAGCATTTT. Protein: CASSLVWGGVNQPQHF.

For this clonotype: A much larger clone is a single base away; this may be a read error. The chain recombines TRBV7-2 with TRBJ2-1; 7 nucleotides match TRBD1. With the DNA end fitting TRBJ2-7 better, the J assignment may be wrong. There are 14 residues in the CDR3. Germline V gives CDR1 SGHTA, CDR2 FQGNSA. CDR3 loop: CASSPTGTYNEQYF. The CDR3 DNA sequence: TGTGCCAGCAGCCCGACAGGGACCTACAATGAGCAGTACTTC.

The chain joins TRBV20-1 to TRBJ2-1; the D gene could be TRBD1 or TRBD2 (5 bases each). V dropped 5 bases and J dropped 7 bases, with 9 bases sitting between them. Germline CDR1 reads DFQATT; CDR2 reads SNEGSKA (reference sequence). The CDR3 loop spans 11 amino acids. The CDR3 sequence is CSAGDGNEQFF. The CDR3 region has the DNA TGCAGTGCTGGGGACGGTAATGAGCAGTTCTTC.

A remark on this clonotype: An end of the junction does not agree with germline; a read error may underlie this. The rearrangement links TRBV9 to TRBJ2-1; 12 bases align to TRBD2. The CDR3 has 17 residues. In germline, CDR1 is SGDLS, CDR2 YYNGEE. CDR3: CASSVGGLAGTYNVQFF. The CDR3 DNA reads TGTGCCAGCAGCGTAGGGGGACTAGCGGGTACCTACAATGTGCAGTTCTTC. The full variable domain, in which reference TRBV9 and TRBJ2-1 provide the parts outside the CDR3, is DSGVTQTPKHLITATGQRVTLRCSPRSGDLSVYWYQQSLDQGLQFLIQYYNGEERAKGNILERFSAQQFPDLHSELNLSSLELGDSALYFCASSVGGLAGTYNVQFFGPGTRLTVL.

This chain joins TRBV6-1 and TRBJ2-1; weak D call: TRBD2 (6 bases). The germline V gene has CDR1 MNHNS and CDR2 SASEGT. The V end was cut by 2 bases, the J end by 1 base, with 21 bases between. CDR3 length: 19 residues. CDR3 region: CASSEMEGTLAASYNEQFF. CDR3 nucleotide sequence: TGTGCCAGCAGTGAAATGGAGGGGACCCTTGCAGCGTCCTACAATGAGCAGTTCTTC.

In its sample, this clonotype was seen a few times. The chain uses TRBV14 and TRBJ1-2; D not resolved. CDR1 and CDR2 (germline): SGHDN, FVKESK. CDR3 size: 12 residues. Trimming stripped 6 bases from V and 4 bases from J, with 9 bases between. CDR3 protein: CASSITSYGYTF. The DNA of the CDR3 is TGTGCCAGCAGTATAACAAGCTATGGCTACACCTTC.